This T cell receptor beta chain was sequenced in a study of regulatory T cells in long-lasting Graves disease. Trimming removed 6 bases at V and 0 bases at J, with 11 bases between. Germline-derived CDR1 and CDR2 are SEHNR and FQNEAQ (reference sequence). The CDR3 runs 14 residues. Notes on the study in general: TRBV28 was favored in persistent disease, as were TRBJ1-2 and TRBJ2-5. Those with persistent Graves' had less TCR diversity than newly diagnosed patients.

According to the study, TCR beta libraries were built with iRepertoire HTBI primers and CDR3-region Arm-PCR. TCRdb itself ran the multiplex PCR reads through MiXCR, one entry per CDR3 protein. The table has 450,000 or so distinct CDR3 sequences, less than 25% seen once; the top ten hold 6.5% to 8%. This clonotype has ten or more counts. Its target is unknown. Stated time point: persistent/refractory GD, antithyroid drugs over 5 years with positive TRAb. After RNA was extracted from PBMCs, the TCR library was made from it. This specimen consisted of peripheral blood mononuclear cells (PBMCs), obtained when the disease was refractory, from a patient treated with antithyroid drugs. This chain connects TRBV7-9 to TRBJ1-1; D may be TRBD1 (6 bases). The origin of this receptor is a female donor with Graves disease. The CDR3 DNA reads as TGTGCCAGCAGTCCTGACAGGCTGAACACTGAAGCTTTCTTT. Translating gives CASSPDRLNTEAFF.